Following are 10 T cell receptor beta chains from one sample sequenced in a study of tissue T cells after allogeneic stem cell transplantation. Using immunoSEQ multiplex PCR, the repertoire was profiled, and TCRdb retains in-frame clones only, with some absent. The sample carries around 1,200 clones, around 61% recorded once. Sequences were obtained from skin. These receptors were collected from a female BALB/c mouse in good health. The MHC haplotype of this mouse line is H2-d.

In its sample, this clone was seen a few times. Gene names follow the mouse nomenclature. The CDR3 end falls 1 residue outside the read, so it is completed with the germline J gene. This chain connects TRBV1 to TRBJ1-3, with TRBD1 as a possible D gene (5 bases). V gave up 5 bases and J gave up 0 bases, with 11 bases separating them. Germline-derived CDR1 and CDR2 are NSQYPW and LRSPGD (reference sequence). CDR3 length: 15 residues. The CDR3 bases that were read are TGCACCTGCAGTCCCGACAGAACTTCTGGAAATACGCTCTAT. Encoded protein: CTCSPDRTSGNTLY. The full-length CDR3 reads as CTCSPDRTSGNTLYF.

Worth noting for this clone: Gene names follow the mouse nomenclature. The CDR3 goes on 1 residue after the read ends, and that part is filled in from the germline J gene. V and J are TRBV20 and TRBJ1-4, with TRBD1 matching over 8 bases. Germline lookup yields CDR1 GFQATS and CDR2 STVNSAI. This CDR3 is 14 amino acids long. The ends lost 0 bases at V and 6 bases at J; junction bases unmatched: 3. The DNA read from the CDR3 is TGTGGTGCTAGGGACGACAGGGGATACGAAAGATTATTT. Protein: CGARDDRGYERLF. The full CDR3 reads CGARDDRGYERLFF.

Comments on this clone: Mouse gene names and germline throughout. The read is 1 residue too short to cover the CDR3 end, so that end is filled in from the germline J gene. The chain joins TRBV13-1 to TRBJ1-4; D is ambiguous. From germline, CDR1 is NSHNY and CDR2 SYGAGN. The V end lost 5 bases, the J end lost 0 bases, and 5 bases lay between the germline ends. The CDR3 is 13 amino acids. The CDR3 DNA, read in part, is TGTGCCAGCAGCGGATTTTCCAACGAAAGATTATTT. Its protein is CASSGFSNERLF. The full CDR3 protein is CASSGFSNERLFF.

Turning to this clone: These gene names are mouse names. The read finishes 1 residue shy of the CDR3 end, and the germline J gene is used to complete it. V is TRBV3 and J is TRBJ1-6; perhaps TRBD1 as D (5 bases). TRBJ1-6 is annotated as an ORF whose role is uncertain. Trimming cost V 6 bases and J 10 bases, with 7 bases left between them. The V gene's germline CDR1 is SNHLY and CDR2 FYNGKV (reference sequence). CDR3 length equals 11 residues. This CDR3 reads CASSPGSPLYF. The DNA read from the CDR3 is TGTGCCAGCAGTCCAGGGTCGCCCCTCTAC.

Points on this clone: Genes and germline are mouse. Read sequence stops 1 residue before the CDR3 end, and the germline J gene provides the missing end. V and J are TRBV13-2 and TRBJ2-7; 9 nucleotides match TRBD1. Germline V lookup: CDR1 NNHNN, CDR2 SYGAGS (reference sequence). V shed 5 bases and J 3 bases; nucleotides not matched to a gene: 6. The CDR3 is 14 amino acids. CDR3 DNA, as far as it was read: TGTGCCAGCGGGGACAGGGGACCCCTCTATGAACAGTAC. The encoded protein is CASGDRGPLYEQY. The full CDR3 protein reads CASGDRGPLYEQYF.

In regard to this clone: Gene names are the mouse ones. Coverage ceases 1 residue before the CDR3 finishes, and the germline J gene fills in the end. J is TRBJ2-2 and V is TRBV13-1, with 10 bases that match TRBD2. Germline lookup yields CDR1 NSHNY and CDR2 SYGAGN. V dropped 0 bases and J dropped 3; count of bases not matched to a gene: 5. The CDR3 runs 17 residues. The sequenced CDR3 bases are TGTGCCAGCAGTGATGCCCTGGGGGGGCGCGACACCGGGCAGCTCTAC. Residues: CASSDALGGRDTGQLY. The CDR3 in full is CASSDALGGRDTGQLYF.

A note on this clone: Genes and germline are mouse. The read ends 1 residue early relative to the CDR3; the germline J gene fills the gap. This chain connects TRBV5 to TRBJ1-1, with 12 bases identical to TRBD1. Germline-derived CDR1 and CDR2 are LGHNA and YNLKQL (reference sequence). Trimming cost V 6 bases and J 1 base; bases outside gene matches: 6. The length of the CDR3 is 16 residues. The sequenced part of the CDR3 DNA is TGTGCCAGCAGTCGGGACAGGGGGCGAAGGAACACAGAAGTCTTC. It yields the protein CASSRDRGRRNTEVF. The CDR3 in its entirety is CASSRDRGRRNTEVFF.

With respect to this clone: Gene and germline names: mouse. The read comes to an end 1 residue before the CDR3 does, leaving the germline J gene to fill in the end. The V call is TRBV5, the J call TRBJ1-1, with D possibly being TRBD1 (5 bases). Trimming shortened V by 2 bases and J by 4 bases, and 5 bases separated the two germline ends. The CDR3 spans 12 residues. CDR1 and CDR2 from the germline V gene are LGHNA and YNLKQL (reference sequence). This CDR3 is CASSQQGTEVFF. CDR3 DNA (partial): TGTGCCAGCAGCCAACAGGGCACAGAAGTCTTC.

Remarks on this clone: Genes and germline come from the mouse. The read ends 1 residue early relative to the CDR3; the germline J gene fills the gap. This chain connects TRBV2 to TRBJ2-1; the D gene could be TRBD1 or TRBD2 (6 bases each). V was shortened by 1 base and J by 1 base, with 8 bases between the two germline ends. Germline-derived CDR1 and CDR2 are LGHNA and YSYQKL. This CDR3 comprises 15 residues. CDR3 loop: CASSQAGANYAEQFF. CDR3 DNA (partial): TGTGCCAGCAGCCAAGCGGGGGCGAACTATGCTGAGCAGTTC.

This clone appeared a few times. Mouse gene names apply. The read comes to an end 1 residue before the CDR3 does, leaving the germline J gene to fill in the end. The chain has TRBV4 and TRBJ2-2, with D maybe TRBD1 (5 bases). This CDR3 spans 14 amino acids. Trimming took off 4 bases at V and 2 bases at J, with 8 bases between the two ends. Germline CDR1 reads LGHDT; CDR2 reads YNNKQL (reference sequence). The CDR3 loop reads CASSSDTNTGQLYF. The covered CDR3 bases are TGTGCCAGCAGCTCGGACACTAACACCGGGCAGCTCTAC.